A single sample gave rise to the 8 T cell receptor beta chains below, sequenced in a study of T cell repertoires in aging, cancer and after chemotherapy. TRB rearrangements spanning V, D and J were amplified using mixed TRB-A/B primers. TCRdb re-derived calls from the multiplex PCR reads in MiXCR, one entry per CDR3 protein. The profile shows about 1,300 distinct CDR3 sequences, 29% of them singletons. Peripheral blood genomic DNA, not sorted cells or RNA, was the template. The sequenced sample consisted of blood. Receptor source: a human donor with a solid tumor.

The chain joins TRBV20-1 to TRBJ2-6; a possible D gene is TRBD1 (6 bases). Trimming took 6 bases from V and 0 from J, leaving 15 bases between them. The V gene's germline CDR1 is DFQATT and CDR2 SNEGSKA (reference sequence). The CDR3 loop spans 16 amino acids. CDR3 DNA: TGCAGTGCGCCTGGACAGTTCAGCTCTGGGGCCAACGTCCTGACTTTC. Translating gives CSAPGQFSSGANVLTF.

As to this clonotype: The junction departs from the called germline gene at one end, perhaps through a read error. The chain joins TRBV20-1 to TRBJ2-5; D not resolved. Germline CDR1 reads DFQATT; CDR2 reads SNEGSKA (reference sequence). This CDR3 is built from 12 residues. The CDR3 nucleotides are TGCAGTGCTAGGGAACAGCAAGATACCCAGTACTTC. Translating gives CSAREQQDTQYF.

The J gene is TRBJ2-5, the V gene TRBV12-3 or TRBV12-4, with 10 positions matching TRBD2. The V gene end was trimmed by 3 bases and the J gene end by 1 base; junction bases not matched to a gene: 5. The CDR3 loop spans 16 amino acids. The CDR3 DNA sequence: TGTGCCAGCAGTTTGGGGCTAGCGGGGGCCCAAGAGACCCAGTACTTC. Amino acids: CASSLGLAGAQETQYF.

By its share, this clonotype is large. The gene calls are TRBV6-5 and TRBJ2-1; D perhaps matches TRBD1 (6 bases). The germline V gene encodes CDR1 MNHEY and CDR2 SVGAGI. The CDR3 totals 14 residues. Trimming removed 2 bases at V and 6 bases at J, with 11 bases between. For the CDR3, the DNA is TGTGCCAGCAGTTACGCCGGACAGTTCAATGAGCAGTTCTTC. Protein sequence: CASSYAGQFNEQFF.

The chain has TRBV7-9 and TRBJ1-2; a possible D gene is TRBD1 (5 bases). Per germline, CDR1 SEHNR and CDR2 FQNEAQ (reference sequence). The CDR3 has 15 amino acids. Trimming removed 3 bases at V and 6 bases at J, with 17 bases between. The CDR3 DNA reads TGTGCCAGCAGCTTGGGAGGGGTTTGGAGTAATGGCTACACCTTC. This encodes CASSLGGVWSNGYTF.

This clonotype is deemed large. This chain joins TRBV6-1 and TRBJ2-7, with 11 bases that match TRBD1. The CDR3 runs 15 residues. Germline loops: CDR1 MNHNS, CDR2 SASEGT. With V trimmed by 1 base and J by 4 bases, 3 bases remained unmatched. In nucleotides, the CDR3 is TGTGCCAGCAGTGAAGGGACAGGGGGCATGTACGAGCAGTACTTC. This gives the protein CASSEGTGGMYEQYF.

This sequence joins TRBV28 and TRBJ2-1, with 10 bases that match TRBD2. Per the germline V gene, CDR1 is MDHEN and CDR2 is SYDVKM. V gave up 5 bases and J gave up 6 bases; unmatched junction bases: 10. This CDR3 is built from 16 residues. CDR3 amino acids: CASSRYLAGAGNEQFF. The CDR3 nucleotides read TGTGCCAGCAGTAGATATCTAGCGGGGGCGGGCAATGAGCAGTTCTTC.

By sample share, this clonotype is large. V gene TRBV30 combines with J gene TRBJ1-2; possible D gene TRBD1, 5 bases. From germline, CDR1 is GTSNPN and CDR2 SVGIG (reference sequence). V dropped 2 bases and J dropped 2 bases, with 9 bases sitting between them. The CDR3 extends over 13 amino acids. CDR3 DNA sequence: TGTGCCTGGAGTCGGGGGGGGAACTATGGCTACACCTTC. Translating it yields CAWSRGGNYGYTF.